These 18 T cell receptor beta chains share one sample of origin, sequenced in a study of blood T cell repertoires in COVID-19. The method was immunoSEQ multiplex PCR; TCRdb's version includes in-frame clones alone and lacks a portion of them. This table holds some 190,000 clones, about 75% found once. Sequenced: peripheral blood. The receptors were sampled from a woman in her fifties or sixties with active or convalescent COVID-19.

The DNA of the CDR3 is TGTGCCAGCAGCGACAGGGCCATCTCTGGAAACACCATATATTTT. Amino acid sequence: CASSDRAISGNTIYF. The chain carries TRBV7-8 and TRBJ1-3; TRBD1 matches at 7 bases. In germline, CDR1 is SGHVS, CDR2 FQNEAQ. This CDR3 has 15 amino acids. The ends lost 5 bases at V and 0 bases at J; junction bases unmatched: 4.

This chain connects TRBV6-1 to TRBJ2-7; TRBD2 agrees at 7 bases. This CDR3 comprises 14 residues. CDR1 and CDR2 from the germline V gene are MNHNS and SASEGT. With 1 base clipped from V and 4 bases from J, the junction kept 4 bases outside the gene matches. The CDR3 sequence is CASSEVGGSYEQYF. For the CDR3, the DNA is TGTGCCAGCAGTGAAGTGGGGGGGAGTTACGAGCAGTACTTC.

J is TRBJ2-2 and V is TRBV19; TRBD1 matches 7 bases. V shed 2 bases and J 5 bases; nucleotides not matched to a gene: 5. Germline lookup yields CDR1 LNHDA and CDR2 SQIVND (reference sequence). This CDR3 is 15 amino acids long. CDR3 in amino acids: CASSINRGSTGELFF. The DNA of the CDR3 is TGTGCCAGTAGTATAAACAGGGGTTCGACCGGGGAGCTGTTTTTT.

This sequence joins TRBV29-1 and TRBJ1-4, with TRBD1 matching 8 bases. The CDR3 totals 14 residues. With 5 bases clipped from V and 8 bases from J, the junction kept 10 bases outside the gene matches. Germline CDR1 reads SQVTM; CDR2 reads ANQGSEA. The CDR3 region is CSVLRTGIREKLFF. CDR3 in DNA: TGCAGCGTTCTTAGGACAGGGATTCGAGAAAAACTGTTTTTT.

The chain carries TRBV19 and TRBJ2-2, with TRBD1 matching 9 bases. The CDR3 loop spans 14 amino acids. In germline, CDR1 is LNHDA, CDR2 SQIVND (reference sequence). V lost 5 bases and J lost 5; bases outside the gene matches: 3. CDR3 sequence: CASSVDRGTGELFF. In nucleotides, the CDR3 is TGTGCCAGTAGTGTTGACAGGGGGACCGGGGAGCTGTTTTTT. Full variable domain (outside the CDR3, taken from reference TRBV19 and TRBJ2-2): DGGITQSPKYLFRKEGQNVTLSCEQNLNHDAMYWYRQDPGQGLRLIYYSQIVNDFQKGDIAEGYSVSREKKESFPLTVTSAQKNPTAFYLCASSVDRGTGELFFGEGSRLTVL.

This rearrangement joins TRBV19 to TRBJ1-6, with unresolved D. The CDR3 covers 13 residues. Per the germline V gene, CDR1 is LNHDA and CDR2 is SQIVND (reference sequence). Trimming took off 9 bases at V and 7 bases at J, with 13 bases between the two ends. The CDR3 DNA reads TGTGCCAGCCGGTTCGGCGGGAATTCACCCCTCCACTTT. This encodes CASRFGGNSPLHF.

The V gene is TRBV7-9, the J gene TRBJ2-3; possible D gene TRBD1, 6 bases. CDR3 length: 15 residues. V lost 2 bases and J lost 0, with 9 bases in between. CDR1 and CDR2 from the germline V gene are SEHNR and FQNEAQ (reference sequence). The DNA for the CDR3 is TGTGCCAGCAGCTTAAGGGACATTAGCACAGATACGCAGTATTTT. Its translation is CASSLRDISTDTQYF.

The chain recombines TRBV19 with TRBJ2-2; D possibly corresponds to TRBD2 (5 bases). The CDR3 is 13 residues long. The V end was cut by 0 bases, the J end by 11 bases, with 10 bases between. The germline CDR1 and CDR2 sequences are LNHDA and SQIVND (reference sequence). CDR3 sequence reads: CASSIEDGVELFF. The DNA of the CDR3 is TGTGCCAGTAGTATAGAAGACGGGGTTGAGCTGTTTTTT.

This clone was seen just once. The chain combines TRBV3-1 (or the pseudogene TRBV3-2) with TRBJ2-2; 9 bases are shared with TRBD2. Germline V gene lookup returns CDR1 LGHDT and CDR2 YNNKEL (reference sequence). The V gene end was trimmed by 4 bases and the J gene end by 0 bases; junction bases not matched to a gene: 3. The CDR3 is 16 residues long. The CDR3 DNA reads TGTGCCAGCAGCCTTAGCGGGAGATCGAACACCGGGGAGCTGTTTTTT. Its protein product is CASSLSGRSNTGELFF.

The chain carries TRBV7-2 and TRBJ1-1, with D possibly TRBD1 on 5 matching bases. The CDR3 is made up of 15 amino acids. V shed 2 bases and J shed 1 base, with 11 bases lying between them. Per the germline V gene, CDR1 is SGHTA and CDR2 is FQGNSA. CDR3 in DNA: TGTGCCAGCAGCTTACAGGGTTTCGGGAACACTGAAGCTTTCTTT. Amino acid sequence: CASSLQGFGNTEAFF.

This chain uses TRBV7-2 with TRBJ2-7; unclear D gene. The length of the CDR3 is 15 residues. V lost 2 bases to trimming and J lost 0 bases, with 11 bases between them. CDR1 and CDR2 (germline): SGHTA, FQGNSA. CDR3 DNA sequence: TGTGCCAGCAGCTTACAACTACGTAACTCCTACGAGCAGTACTTC. Protein sequence: CASSLQLRNSYEQYF.

This rearrangement joins TRBV19 to TRBJ1-2; 9 bases line up with TRBD1. The V gene's germline CDR1 is LNHDA and CDR2 SQIVND (reference sequence). V was clipped by 6 bases and J by 4 bases; unmatched bases: 6. The CDR3 runs 14 residues. CDR3 sequence (DNA): TGTGCCAGTAGCGGGACAGGGCCTATCTATGGCTACACCTTC. It encodes CASSGTGPIYGYTF.

CDR3 sequence (DNA): TGTGCCAGCAGCCTCCTAGCGGGAATAAACACCGGGGAGCTGTTTTTT. This translates into CASSLLAGINTGELFF. The V gene is TRBV7-3, the J gene TRBJ2-2, with TRBD2 matching over 9 bases. The CDR3 is made up of 16 amino acids. Per germline, CDR1 SGHTA and CDR2 FQGTGA. The V and J ends lost 5 bases and 2 bases, in that order; junction bases with no gene match: 6.

This rearrangement joins TRBV28 to TRBJ2-3; 7 bases map to TRBD2. This CDR3 contains 18 residues. The trim removed 5 bases at V and 2 bases at J, leaving 16 bases unmatched. Germline V lookup: CDR1 MDHEN, CDR2 SYDVKM. The CDR3 region has the DNA TGTGCCAGCAGTCCCCTACCTTTCGGGGGAGGGCTCACAGATACGCAGTATTTT. Protein product: CASSPLPFGGGLTDTQYF.

The rearrangement joins TRBV11-2 to TRBJ2-7; D perhaps matches TRBD2 (6 bases). Germline lookup yields CDR1 SGHAT and CDR2 FQNNGV. This CDR3 spans 15 amino acids. Trimming cost V 1 base and J 6 bases, with 16 bases left between them. Here the CDR3 reads CASSLGRSGYGEQYF. The CDR3 DNA reads as TGTGCCAGCAGCTTAGGCCGGAGCGGGTACGGCGAGCAGTACTTC.

The chain joins TRBV9 to TRBJ2-1, with a possible D match to TRBD1 (6 bases). Between the trimmed V and J ends, which lost 1 base and 4 bases, there was a span of 18 bases. CDR1 is SGDLS and CDR2 is YYNGEE in the germline V gene. This CDR3 has 17 residues. In DNA form, the CDR3 reads TGTGCCAGCAGCGTATTCCCCCACGCCGACAGGTACAATGAGCAGTTCTTC. Translated: CASSVFPHADRYNEQFF.

The chain uses TRBV14 and TRBJ1-3; the D is unclear. CDR3 size: 16 residues. V was shortened by 4 bases and J by 0 bases, with 13 bases between the two germline ends. Per the germline V gene, CDR1 is SGHDN and CDR2 is FVKESK. The CDR3 nucleotides are TGTGCCAGCAGCCGCATCTTGAGCCTCTCTGGAAACACCATATATTTT. Protein product: CASSRILSLSGNTIYF.

V gene TRBV7-3 combines with J gene TRBJ2-3, with unresolved D. This CDR3 has 13 residues. Trimming took off 3 bases at V and 2 bases at J, with 6 bases between the two ends. The germline CDR1 and CDR2 sequences are SGHTA and FQGTGA. The CDR3 spells CASSFFNTDTQYF. The CDR3 coding sequence is TGTGCCAGCAGCTTCTTTAACACAGATACGCAGTATTTT.